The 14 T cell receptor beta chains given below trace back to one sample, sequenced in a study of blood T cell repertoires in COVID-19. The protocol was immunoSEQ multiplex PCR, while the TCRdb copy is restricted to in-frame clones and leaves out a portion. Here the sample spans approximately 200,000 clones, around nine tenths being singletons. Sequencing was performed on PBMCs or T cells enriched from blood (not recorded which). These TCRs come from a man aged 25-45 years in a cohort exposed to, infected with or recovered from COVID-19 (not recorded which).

The CDR3 nucleotides are TGTGCCAGCAGCGGCAGGATCCCAGAGACCCAGTACTTC. It translates to CASSGRIPETQYF. This chain connects TRBV13 to TRBJ2-5; D gene unclear. Germline V CDR1 and CDR2: PRHDT, FYEKMQ (reference sequence). This CDR3 contains 13 residues. Deletions cut 5 bases from V and 4 bases from J, with 11 bases between.

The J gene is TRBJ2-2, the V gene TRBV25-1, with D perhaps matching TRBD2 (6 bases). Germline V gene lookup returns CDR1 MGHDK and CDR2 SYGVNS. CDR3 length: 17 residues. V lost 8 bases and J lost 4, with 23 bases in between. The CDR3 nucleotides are TGTGCCAGCTTTGGGGTGATCGGGAGATTCGGCACCGGGGAGCTGTTTTTT. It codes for CASFGVIGRFGTGELFF.

The CDR3 reads CASSLGTGRTDTQYF. CDR3 nucleotide sequence: TGTGCCAGCAGTTTAGGAACAGGTCGCACAGATACGCAGTATTTT. The rearrangement links TRBV28 to TRBJ2-3, with D possibly matching TRBD1 (5 bases). CDR3 length: 15 amino acids. CDR1 MDHEN and CDR2 SYDVKM come from the germline V gene. Deletions cut 2 bases from V and 1 base from J, with 10 bases between.

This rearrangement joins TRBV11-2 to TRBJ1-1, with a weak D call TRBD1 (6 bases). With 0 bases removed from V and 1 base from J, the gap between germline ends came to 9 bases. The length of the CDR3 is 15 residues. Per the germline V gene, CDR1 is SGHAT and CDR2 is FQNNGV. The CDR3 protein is CASSLDGQPNTEAFF. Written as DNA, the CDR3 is TGTGCCAGCAGCTTAGATGGACAGCCGAACACTGAAGCTTTCTTT.

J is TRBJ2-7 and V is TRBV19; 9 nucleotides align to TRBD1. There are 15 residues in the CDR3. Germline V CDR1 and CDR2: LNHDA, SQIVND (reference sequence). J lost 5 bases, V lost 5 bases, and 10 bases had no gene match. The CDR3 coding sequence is TGTGCCAGTAGTCAAACCGGGACAGGGTCCGACGAGCAGTACTTC. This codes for CASSQTGTGSDEQYF.

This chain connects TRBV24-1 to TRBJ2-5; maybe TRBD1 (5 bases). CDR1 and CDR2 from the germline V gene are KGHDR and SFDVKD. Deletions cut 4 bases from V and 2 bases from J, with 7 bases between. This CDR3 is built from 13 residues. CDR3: CATSEGPQETQYF. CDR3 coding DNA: TGTGCCACCAGTGAGGGGCCTCAAGAGACCCAGTACTTC.

CDR3 sequence reads: CASSLRTSGRLVRGYEQYF. CDR3 in DNA: TGTGCCAGCAGCCTCCGGACTAGCGGGAGATTAGTTCGGGGTTACGAGCAGTACTTC. The chain joins TRBV5-5 to TRBJ2-7, with 13 bases identical to TRBD2. V was pared by 4 bases and J by 4 bases, with 17 bases of the junction left unmatched. Germline V gene sequence: CDR1 SGHKS, CDR2 YYEKEE (reference sequence). The CDR3 extends over 19 amino acids.

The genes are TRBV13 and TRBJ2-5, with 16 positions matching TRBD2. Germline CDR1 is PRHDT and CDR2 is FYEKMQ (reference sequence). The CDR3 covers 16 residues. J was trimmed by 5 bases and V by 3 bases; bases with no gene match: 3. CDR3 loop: CASSFSGLAGGETQYF. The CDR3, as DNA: TGTGCCAGCAGCTTCTCGGGACTAGCGGGGGGGGAGACCCAGTACTTC. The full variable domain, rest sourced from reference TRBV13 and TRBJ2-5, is AAGVIQSPRHLIKEKRETATLKCYPIPRHDTVYWYQQGPGQDPQFLISFYEKMQSDKGSIPDRFSAQQFSDYHSELNMSSLELGDSALYFCASSFSGLAGGETQYFGPGTRLLVL.

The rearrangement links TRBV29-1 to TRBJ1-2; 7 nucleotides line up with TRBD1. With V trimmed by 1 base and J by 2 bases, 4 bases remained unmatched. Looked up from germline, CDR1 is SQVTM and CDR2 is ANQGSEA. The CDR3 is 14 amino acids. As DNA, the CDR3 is TGCAGCGTTGAAGCGGGACAGATCAACTATGGCTACACCTTC. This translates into CSVEAGQINYGYTF.

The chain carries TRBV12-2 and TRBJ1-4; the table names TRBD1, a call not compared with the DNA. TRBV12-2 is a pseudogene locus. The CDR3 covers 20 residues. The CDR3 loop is CASRIIPAGRRTGLSEKLFF. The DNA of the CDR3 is TGTGCAAGTCGTATTATTCCCGCGGGCAGAAGGACAGGCCTCTCCGAAAAACTGTTTTTT.

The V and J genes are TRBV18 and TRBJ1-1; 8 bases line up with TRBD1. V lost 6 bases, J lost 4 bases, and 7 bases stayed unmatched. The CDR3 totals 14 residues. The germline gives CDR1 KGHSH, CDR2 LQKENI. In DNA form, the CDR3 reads TGTGCCAGCTCCCAGGACAGGGTAGGCACTGAAGCTTTCTTT. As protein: CASSQDRVGTEAFF.

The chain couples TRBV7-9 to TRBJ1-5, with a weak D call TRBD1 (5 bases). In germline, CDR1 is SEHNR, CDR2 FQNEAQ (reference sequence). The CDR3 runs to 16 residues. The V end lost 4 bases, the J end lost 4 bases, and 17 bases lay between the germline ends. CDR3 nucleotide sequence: TGTGCCAGCAGCTCCTACCCTACAGGCCCAAATCAGCCCCAGCATTTT. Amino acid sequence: CASSSYPTGPNQPQHF. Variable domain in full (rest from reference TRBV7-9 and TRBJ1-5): DTGVSQNPRHKITKRGQNVTFRCDPISEHNRLYWYRQTLGQGPEFLTYFQNEAQLEKSRLLSDRFSAERPKGSFSTLEIQRTEQGDSAMYLCASSSYPTGPNQPQHFGDGTRLSIL.

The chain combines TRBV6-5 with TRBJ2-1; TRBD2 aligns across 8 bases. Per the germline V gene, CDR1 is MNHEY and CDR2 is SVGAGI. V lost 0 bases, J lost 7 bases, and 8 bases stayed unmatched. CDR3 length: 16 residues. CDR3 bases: TGTGCCAGCAGTTACTCAACGCGGGGGGTAAAAAATGAGCAGTTCTTC. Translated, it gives CASSYSTRGVKNEQFF.

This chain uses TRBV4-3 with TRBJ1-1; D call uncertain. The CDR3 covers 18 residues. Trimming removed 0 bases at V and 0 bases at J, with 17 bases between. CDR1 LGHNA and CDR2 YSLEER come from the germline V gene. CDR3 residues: CASSQENAGVTMNTEAFF. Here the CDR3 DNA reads TGCGCCAGCAGCCAAGAAAACGCCGGGGTAACAATGAACACTGAAGCTTTCTTT.